Shown below are 25 T cell receptor beta chains from a single sample sequenced in a study of CXCR3-negative and CXCR3-positive naive CD8 T cells. Their antigens remain unidentified. Study outcomes and limitations: Naive CXCR3-positive cells had TRB CDR3s more hydrophobic than those of CXCR3-negative naive cells.

Preparation of TRB cDNA libraries relied on 5' RACE carrying UMI labels. From the 5' RACE reads, TCRdb lists one entry per CDR3 protein and no DNA. There are 5,700 or so distinct CDR3 sequences in the sample, with approximately 2% held by the top ten. Sequencing was carried out using naive CXCR3+ CD8+ T cells from blood. The subset here: CD45RO-CCR7+CD27+CD95- naive CD8+ T cells expressing CXCR3 (TNR3+). The receptors come from a human donor in good health. Some clones in this sample may be carry-over from other donors' samples.

The rearrangement links TRBV6-5 to TRBJ2-5; the D call of TRBD1 rests on TCRdb alone, since no DNA is present to check it. There are 16 residues in the CDR3. Germline CDR1 MNHEY, CDR2 SVGAGI. This CDR3 is CASSFGQGAGWETQYF.

This clonotype is classed as medium-sized by frequency. The chain recombines TRBV29-1 with TRBJ2-7; TCRdb selects TRBD1, and the lack of DNA leaves this call unchecked. CDR1 and CDR2 (germline): SQVTM, ANQGSEA. The CDR3 runs 13 residues. Here the CDR3 reads CSVARTGADEQYF.

Judged by frequency, this clonotype is medium-sized. This chain connects TRBV11-2 to TRBJ2-3. Germline CDR1 SGHAT, CDR2 FQNNGV. The CDR3 covers 15 residues. CDR3 region: CASSLDPGSTDTQYF. The variable domain in full, with the rest retrieved from reference TRBV11-2 and TRBJ2-3, is EAGVAQSPRYKIIEKRQSVAFWCNPISGHATLYWYQQILGQGPKLLIQFQNNGVVDDSQLPKDRFSAERLKGVDSTLKIQPAKLEDSAVYLCASSLDPGSTDTQYFGPGTRLTVL.

V is TRBV5-5 and J is TRBJ1-4. The CDR3 is 11 amino acids. Germline V gene sequence: CDR1 SGHKS, CDR2 YYEKEE (reference sequence). The CDR3 loop is CASSQNEKLFF.

This chain links TRBV7-9 with TRBJ2-5. The CDR3 has 14 residues. Per germline, CDR1 SEHNR and CDR2 FQNEAQ (reference sequence). The CDR3 spells CASSPTGSQETQYF.

This clonotype shows up as medium-sized (0.01 to 0.1%) by frequency. The chain is built from TRBV29-1 and TRBJ2-5. This CDR3 region has 13 residues. Germline assignment: CDR1 SQVTM and CDR2 ANQGSEA. The CDR3 sequence: CSVLVWQQETQYF.

Frequency places this clonotype as medium-sized. The genes are TRBV15 and TRBJ2-5; TCRdb calls TRBD2, which cannot be checked without DNA. Per the germline V gene, CDR1 is LNHNV and CDR2 is YYDKDF (reference sequence). The CDR3 length is 15 residues. The CDR3 sequence: CATSRDPSGTETQYF.

V and J are TRBV9 and TRBJ1-2. This CDR3 has 14 residues. Per the germline V gene, CDR1 is SGDLS and CDR2 is YYNGEE. The CDR3 sequence is CASSVAAATYGYTF.

This chain connects TRBV14 to TRBJ2-7; TCRdb outputs TRBD1, but without DNA this stays unchecked. CDR3 length equals 14 residues. The V gene's germline CDR1 is SGHDN and CDR2 FVKESK. The CDR3 spells CASSQGTGWYEQYF.

The chain carries TRBV29-1 and TRBJ2-7; TCRdb gives TRBD1 as the D gene, but with no DNA this cannot be confirmed. Per germline, CDR1 SQVTM and CDR2 ANQGSEA. This CDR3 has 14 residues. The CDR3 is CSVEGTGEAYEQYF.

The chain links TRBV3-1 to TRBJ2-2; no DNA is available, so the TRBD1 call from TCRdb remains unchecked. In germline, CDR1 is LGHDT, CDR2 YNNKEL (reference sequence). The CDR3 sequence is 18 residues long. The chain's CDR3 is CASSQVVVTGALTGELFF.

The chain has TRBV12-5 and TRBJ1-6. The CDR3 totals 14 residues. In germline, CDR1 is LGHNT, CDR2 FRNRAP. This CDR3 reads CASRGGSYNSPLHF.

The CDR3 is CASSQLAGGPLGETQYF. The chain recombines TRBV14 with TRBJ2-5; TCRdb picks TRBD2, but there is no DNA to check that call. CDR3 length: 17 residues. Germline-derived CDR1 and CDR2 are SGHDN and FVKESK.

Frequency places this clonotype as medium-sized (0.01 to 0.1%). The chain recombines TRBV19 with TRBJ2-5; the D gene TCRdb calls, TRBD1, cannot be checked with no DNA. The CDR3 sequence is 15 residues long. Germline CDR1 LNHDA, CDR2 SQIVND (reference sequence). The CDR3 spells CASSIKGGVQETQYF.

V and J are TRBV5-1 and TRBJ2-1; TCRdb proposes TRBD2, but this gene call is untestable without DNA. The germline gives CDR1 SGHRS, CDR2 YFSETQ. This CDR3 spans 15 amino acids. CDR3 amino acids: CASSLDSGTYNEQFF.

This rearrangement joins TRBV5-1 to TRBJ1-5; there is no DNA to check the TCRdb D call of TRBD1. CDR3 length: 15 amino acids. Looked up from germline, CDR1 is SGHRS and CDR2 is YFSETQ. The CDR3 here is CASSQVGGKEEPQHF.

The V and J genes are TRBV29-1 and TRBJ1-2; as DNA is missing, the TRBD1 call by TCRdb cannot be tested. Looked up from germline, CDR1 is SQVTM and CDR2 is ANQGSEA. The CDR3 is 14 amino acids. The CDR3 region is CSDIPGGTDYGYTF.

The rearrangement joins TRBV7-2 to TRBJ2-7; the TCRdb call, TRBD2, lacks DNA for checking. Looked up from germline, CDR1 is SGHTA and CDR2 is FQGNSA. The length of the CDR3 is 19 residues. CDR3 loop: CASSLYFTGLAGEEYEQYF.

The rearrangement uses TRBV29-1 and TRBJ1-2; TCRdb lists TRBD1, though no DNA is available to test this call. CDR1 is SQVTM and CDR2 is ANQGSEA in the germline V gene. The CDR3 length is 14 residues. The CDR3 protein is CSVEGTLDGNGYTF.

CDR3 protein: CASSITTAYNEQFF. This sequence joins TRBV19 and TRBJ2-1; TCRdb lists TRBD1, though no DNA is available to test this call. Germline CDR1 is LNHDA and CDR2 is SQIVND (reference sequence). CDR3 length equals 14 residues.

Frequency places this clonotype as medium-sized. The gene calls are TRBV7-9 and TRBJ2-5. Looked up from germline, CDR1 is SEHNR and CDR2 is FQNEAQ (reference sequence). CDR3 size: 13 residues. The CDR3 sequence is CASSFLGQETQYF.

The chain links TRBV6-2 or TRBV6-3 to TRBJ2-1. The CDR3 is 14 amino acids. The germline gives CDR1 MNHEY, CDR2 SVGEGT. CDR3 sequence: CASSLEIFWSEQFF.

The CDR3: CASSYETSGATYEQYF. This chain joins TRBV4-2 and TRBJ2-7; TCRdb's D gene call, TRBD2, goes unchecked for lack of DNA. There are 16 residues in the CDR3. CDR1 is LGHNA, CDR2 YNFKEQ, per germline.

This clonotype is identified as medium-sized from frequency. The V and J genes are TRBV3-1 and TRBJ2-1. This CDR3 region has 13 residues. Germline lookup yields CDR1 LGHDT and CDR2 YNNKEL (reference sequence). The CDR3 spells CASSPTLNNEQFF.

This chain links TRBV19 with TRBJ2-1; lacking DNA, the TRBD2 call made by TCRdb goes unchecked. Per germline, CDR1 LNHDA and CDR2 SQIVND (reference sequence). The CDR3 totals 18 residues. The CDR3 is CASSMGPLALSSYNEQFF. The full variable domain, completed using reference TRBV19 and TRBJ2-1, is DGGITQSPKYLFRKEGQNVTLSCEQNLNHDAMYWYRQDPGQGLRLIYYSQIVNDFQKGDIAEGYSVSREKKESFPLTVTSAQKNPTAFYLCASSMGPLALSSYNEQFFGPGTRLTVL.